This T cell receptor (beta chain) was retrieved from a study of cytomegalovirus exposure and HLA in healthy donors. This CDR3 is 12 amino acids long. Germline V CDR1 and CDR2: SGHNT, YYREEE (reference sequence). Trimming removed 7 bases at V and 0 bases at J, with 8 bases between. A remark on this clone: Its target is not known.

Study conclusions and caveats: Many donors carried some public TCRs, although rarity characterized most TCR sequences. Certain indistinguishable V segments, among them TRBV6-2 and TRBV6-3, were excluded. Later analysis showed most CMV-associated TCR beta chains appearing HLA-restricted. Trimming of TCR beta V- and J-genes showed a link, identified in a later analysis, to a missense DCLRE1C variant.

PCR used 60 Vbeta primers and 13 Jbeta primers. Only in-frame clones appear in the TCRdb table, and some are missing; sequencing was by immunoSEQ multiplex PCR. The table has 150,000 to 190,000 clones, approximately 81% seen once. The J gene is TRBJ2-7, the V gene TRBV5-4; a weak D match, TRBD2 (5 bases). The clonotype comes from a young woman in good health and CMV-seronegative. The sample comprised PBMCs. The CDR3 DNA follows: TGTGCCAGCGGACGGGACTCCTACGAGCAGTACTTC. It translates to CASGRDSYEQYF.